Each of the 27 T cell receptor beta chains below was sequenced from the same sample in a study of blood T cells in healthy people across ages. For the second PCR, which ran for roughly 6 to 11 cycles, a sample-barcoded 5' primer and a J-beta primer mix were used. TCRdb fed the 5' RACE reads into MiXCR, producing one record per CDR3 protein. This sample has about a million distinct CDR3 sequences, with roughly two fifths found just once. The source material was blood. The receptors were sampled from a man between 18 and 35 years old in good health.

The chain combines TRBV28 with TRBJ2-7; TRBD2 matches 11 bases. The J call is in doubt because the DNA end fits TRBJ2-5 better. From germline, CDR1 is MDHEN and CDR2 SYDVKM. This CDR3 has 15 amino acids. CDR3 region: CASSLLAGGRKTQYF. The CDR3, as DNA: TGTGCCAGCAGCCTGCTAGCGGGGGGTAGGAAGACCCAGTACTTC.

This sequence joins TRBV5-1 and TRBJ2-1; perhaps TRBD2 as D (6 bases). Germline V CDR1 and CDR2: SGHRS, YFSETQ. The CDR3 contains 16 residues. With 0 bases removed from V and 9 bases from J, the gap between germline ends came to 19 bases. The CDR3 DNA follows: TGCGCCAGCAGCTTGGCCCCAGCGGGTCAATGGAGTGAGCAGTTCTTC. Translation: CASSLAPAGQWSEQFF.

This clonotype was counted only a few times. This chain links TRBV20-1 with TRBJ1-1, with 9 bases lining up with TRBD1. The CDR3 sequence is 13 residues long. V was clipped by 5 bases and J by 6 bases; unmatched bases: 7. The V gene's germline CDR1 is DFQATT and CDR2 SNEGSKA (reference sequence). CDR3 protein: CSAPTGGDAEAFF. CDR3 nucleotide sequence: TGCAGTGCTCCGACAGGGGGTGACGCTGAAGCTTTCTTT.

The chain employs TRBV7-9 and TRBJ1-2; D not resolved. Trimming removed 2 bases at V and 6 bases at J, with 10 bases between. In germline, CDR1 is SEHNR, CDR2 FQNEAQ (reference sequence). The CDR3 runs 13 residues. In DNA, the CDR3 is TGTGCCAGCAGCTTAAGTTTAGGAGATGGCTACACCTTC. It codes for CASSLSLGDGYTF.

The J gene is TRBJ2-3, the V gene TRBV5-6; the match to TRBD1 covers 8 bases. The ends lost 3 bases at V and 3 bases at J; junction bases unmatched: 6. The CDR3 contains 15 residues. The germline gives CDR1 SGHDT, CDR2 YYEEEE. The DNA of the CDR3 is TGTGCCAGCAGCTGGGGACAGGCTGATACAGATACGCAGTATTTT. The encoded protein is CASSWGQADTDTQYF. Using reference TRBV5-6 and TRBJ2-3 for the parts outside the CDR3, the full variable domain is DAGVTQSPTHLIKTRGQQVTLRCSPKSGHDTVSWYQQALGQGPQFIFQYYEEEERQRGNFPDRFSGHQFPNYSSELNVNALLLGDSALYLCASSWGQADTDTQYFGPGTRLTVL.

This clonotype was counted a few times. This sequence joins TRBV6-6 and TRBJ1-2; D not certain. CDR1 is MNHNY, CDR2 SVGAGI, per germline (reference sequence). CDR3 length equals 13 residues. Trimming pared 0 bases from V and 5 bases from J, leaving 7 bases between. CDR3 DNA: TGTGCCAGCAGTTACTCGAAACAGTATGGCTACACCTTC. Its translation: CASSYSKQYGYTF.

CDR3 sequence reads: CASSPARPSQETQYF. The CDR3 nucleotides read TGCGCCAGCAGCCCGGCTAGACCAAGCCAAGAGACCCAGTACTTC. The chain is built from TRBV4-1 and TRBJ2-5, with D unclear. Trimming took 4 bases from V and 1 from J, leaving 13 bases between them. The CDR3 sequence is 15 residues long. The germline gives CDR1 MGHRA, CDR2 YSYEKL.

A note on this clonotype: The junction departs from the called germline gene at one end, perhaps through a read error. The rearrangement joins TRBV6-6 to TRBJ2-7; the D is unclear. Germline loops: CDR1 MNHNY, CDR2 SVGAGI (reference sequence). The CDR3 contains 12 residues. CDR3 nucleotide sequence: TGTGCCGGCAGTGCTAGCTCCTACGAGCAGTACTTC. The encoded protein is CAGSASSYEQYF.

This clonotype has a count of ten or more. This chain connects TRBV4-3 to TRBJ1-2, with 7 bases identical to TRBD1. The V and J ends lost 3 bases and 7 bases, in that order; junction bases with no gene match: 14. This CDR3 is built from 16 residues. The germline CDR1 and CDR2 sequences are LGHNA and YSLEER. CDR3 in DNA: TGCGCCAGCAGCCAGCAACAGGGGCCGGAAATTCTTGGCTACACCTTC. It is translated as CASSQQQGPEILGYTF.

This clonotype was detected only a few times. The chain carries TRBV7-2 and TRBJ1-2; D is unclear. The CDR3 totals 13 residues. Germline CDR1 SGHTA, CDR2 FQGNSA. V was shortened by 5 bases and J by 4 bases, with 11 bases between the two germline ends. DNA for the CDR3: TGTGCCAGCAGCCCCGCGGACTTCTATGGCTACACCTTC. Amino acids: CASSPADFYGYTF.

The chain recombines TRBV6-2 or TRBV6-3 with TRBJ2-3, with TRBD2 matching over 7 bases. This CDR3 has 15 residues. Unmatched junction bases numbered 6, after V lost 2 bases and J lost 4 bases. Germline V gene lookup returns CDR1 MNHEY and CDR2 SVGEGT. In DNA form, the CDR3 reads TGTGCCAGCAGTTACCTGACTAGCCGGCCAGATACGCAGTATTTT. Its translation: CASSYLTSRPDTQYF.

The J gene is TRBJ1-1, the V gene TRBV6-2 or TRBV6-3; TRBD1 aligns across 10 bases. The CDR3 runs 14 residues. CDR1 and CDR2 (germline): MNHEY, SVGEGT. The ends lost 8 bases at V and 1 base at J; junction bases unmatched: 4. The CDR3 DNA is TGTGCCAGCGGACGACAGGGGGCGAACACTGAAGCTTTCTTT. Translated: CASGRQGANTEAFF.

The rearrangement joins TRBV6-2 or TRBV6-3 to TRBJ2-3; TRBD1 aligns across 7 bases. This CDR3 region has 17 residues. The V gene end was trimmed by 4 bases and the J gene end by 0 bases; junction bases not matched to a gene: 10. Looked up from germline, CDR1 is MNHEY and CDR2 is SVGEGT. CDR3 amino acids: CASSSQRDRLSTDTQYF. DNA for the CDR3: TGTGCCAGCAGTTCCCAGAGGGACAGATTAAGCACAGATACGCAGTATTTT.

The chain combines TRBV5-1 with TRBJ2-3, with 12 bases fitting TRBD1. The CDR3 contains 17 residues. J was trimmed by 2 bases and V by 4 bases; bases with no gene match: 8. The V gene's germline CDR1 is SGHRS and CDR2 YFSETQ. For the CDR3, the DNA is TGCGCCAGCAGCAGGTCCGGGACAGGGGGCTTCACAGATACGCAGTATTTT. Its translation: CASSRSGTGGFTDTQYF. The entire variable domain, with the rest obtained from reference TRBV5-1 and TRBJ2-3, is as follows: KAGVTQTPRYLIKTRGQQVTLSCSPISGHRSVSWYQQTPGQGLQFLFEYFSETQRNKGNFPGRFSGRQFSNSRSEMNVSTLELGDSALYLCASSRSGTGGFTDTQYFGPGTRLTVL.

V gene TRBV19 combines with J gene TRBJ1-5, with D uncertain. The germline V gene has CDR1 LNHDA and CDR2 SQIVND (reference sequence). V was pared by 5 bases and J by 10 bases, with 15 bases between. This CDR3 has 13 amino acids. The CDR3 loop reads CASSPGLLGPQHF. Written as DNA, the CDR3 is TGTGCCAGTAGTCCCGGACTGCTTGGTCCCCAGCATTTT.

This clonotype came up a few times. The chain links TRBV19 to TRBJ2-1, with 7 bases that match TRBD2. This CDR3 is 13 amino acids long. Germline CDR1 reads LNHDA; CDR2 reads SQIVND (reference sequence). The V segment lost 3 bases and the J segment 8 bases; nucleotides outside the gene matches: 4. The CDR3 sequence is CASSMGAGYEQFF. For the CDR3, the DNA is TGTGCCAGTAGTATGGGAGCGGGGTATGAGCAGTTCTTC.

This clonotype was picked up a small number of times. DNA for the CDR3: TGTGCCAGCAGTTCCCTCCCAGGGGCCACTGAAGCTTTCTTT. Residues: CASSSLPGATEAFF. The rearrangement uses TRBV27 and TRBJ1-1; a weak D match, TRBD1 (6 bases). Looked up from germline, CDR1 is MNHEY and CDR2 is SMNVEV (reference sequence). V was cut by 4 bases and J by 4 bases, with 13 bases left in between. CDR3 length: 14 amino acids.

This clonotype showed up just a few times. This chain connects TRBV12-3 or TRBV12-4 to TRBJ2-1; D ambiguous. The CDR3 has 13 residues. V was shortened by 3 bases and J by 4 bases, with 7 bases between the two germline ends. The chain's CDR3 is CASSFTQYNEQFF. The CDR3 DNA follows: TGTGCCAGCAGTTTTACCCAATACAATGAGCAGTTCTTC.

This clonotype was counted many times. The V and J genes are TRBV7-9 and TRBJ2-4; TRBD1 aligns across 7 bases. CDR3 size: 16 residues. With 5 bases clipped from V and 3 bases from J, the junction kept 10 bases outside the gene matches. Germline V gene lookup returns CDR1 SEHNR and CDR2 FQNEAQ (reference sequence). The DNA for the CDR3 is TGTGCCAGCAGCCATCAGACAGGGCGCAACAAAAACATTCAGTACTTC. Its protein product is CASSHQTGRNKNIQYF.

This chain connects TRBV5-1 to TRBJ2-5, with 7 bases aligning to TRBD1. Germline assignment: CDR1 SGHRS and CDR2 YFSETQ. J was trimmed by 11 bases and V by 2 bases; bases with no gene match: 3. The CDR3 loop spans 11 amino acids. DNA of the CDR3: TGCGCCAGCAGCTTCGGGACAGAGCAGTACTTC. Its translation is CASSFGTEQYF.

This clonotype came up once. Its ends do not fully match the called genes, so a read error is possible. The V gene is TRBV7-2, the J gene TRBJ1-2; a weak D match, TRBD1 (5 bases). The CDR3 runs to 14 residues. Germline V lookup: CDR1 SGHTA, CDR2 FQGNSA. Here the CDR3 DNA reads TGTGCCAGCAGCTTAAATACAGGACTCTATGCCTACACCTTC. Protein: CASSLNTGLYAYTF.

The chain is built from TRBV20-1 and TRBJ2-1; 9 bases align to TRBD2. CDR1 is DFQATT, CDR2 SNEGSKA, per germline (reference sequence). The J segment lost 2 bases and the V segment lost 5 bases, leaving 7 bases of the junction unmatched. CDR3 length equals 15 residues. CDR3 coding DNA: TGCAGTGCTCTCGCCGGGACTAGCACCTACAATGAGCAGTTCTTC. This gives the protein CSALAGTSTYNEQFF.

This clonotype has a handful of counts. CDR3 sequence: CASRLFQQETQYF. The CDR3 coding sequence is TGTGCCAGCAGGTTGTTTCAACAAGAGACCCAGTACTTC. This chain connects TRBV2 to TRBJ2-5; D is uncertain. This CDR3 contains 13 residues. Per the germline V gene, CDR1 is SNHLY and CDR2 is FYNNEI. The germline V and J ends were trimmed by 6 bases and 2 bases, with 10 bases remaining between them.

The CDR3 sequence: CATSRATGSSYNEQYF. CDR3 nucleotides: TGTGCCACCAGCAGAGCAACAGGGAGCTCCTACAATGAGCAGTACTTC. V and J are TRBV15 and TRBJ2-1; D is perhaps TRBD1 (6 bases). The J call is uncertain, as TRBJ2-7 better fits the DNA end. This CDR3 contains 16 residues. The germline CDR1 and CDR2 sequences are LNHNV and YYDKDF (reference sequence).

This chain links TRBV4-1 with TRBJ2-7, with D hard to call. The DNA end favors TRBJ2-5, so the J call may be wrong. Germline loops: CDR1 MGHRA, CDR2 YSYEKL. The CDR3 has 14 amino acids. The CDR3 loop is CASSQGTDLGTQYF. In nucleotides, the CDR3 is TGCGCCAGCAGCCAAGGGACGGACCTAGGGACCCAGTACTTC.

To note about this clonotype: One junction end disagrees with the germline gene, perhaps due to a read error. This sequence joins TRBV11-1 and TRBJ2-3, with 7 bases aligning to TRBD1. Germline values: CDR1 SGHAT, CDR2 FQDESV (reference sequence). The CDR3 runs to 13 residues. The CDR3 here is CVSSVGQQDTQYF. Here the CDR3 DNA reads TGTGTCAGCAGCGTGGGACAGCAAGATACGCAGTATTTT. Together with reference TRBV11-1 and TRBJ2-3, the CDR3 gives the full variable domain: EAEVAQSPRYKITEKSQAVAFWCDPISGHATLYWYRQILGQGPELLVQFQDESVVDDSQLPKDRFSAERLKGVDSTLKIQPAELGDSAMYLCVSSVGQQDTQYFGPGTRLTVL.

This clonotype appeared a single time. The V and J genes are TRBV10-3 and TRBJ2-2; D gene unclear. This CDR3 region has 14 residues. The germline gives CDR1 ENHRY, CDR2 SYGVKD. The germline V and J ends were trimmed by 6 bases and 1 base, with 9 bases remaining between them. The CDR3 region is CAIRGQLNTGELFF. Written as DNA, the CDR3 is TGTGCCATCAGGGGTCAACTGAACACCGGGGAGCTGTTTTTT.